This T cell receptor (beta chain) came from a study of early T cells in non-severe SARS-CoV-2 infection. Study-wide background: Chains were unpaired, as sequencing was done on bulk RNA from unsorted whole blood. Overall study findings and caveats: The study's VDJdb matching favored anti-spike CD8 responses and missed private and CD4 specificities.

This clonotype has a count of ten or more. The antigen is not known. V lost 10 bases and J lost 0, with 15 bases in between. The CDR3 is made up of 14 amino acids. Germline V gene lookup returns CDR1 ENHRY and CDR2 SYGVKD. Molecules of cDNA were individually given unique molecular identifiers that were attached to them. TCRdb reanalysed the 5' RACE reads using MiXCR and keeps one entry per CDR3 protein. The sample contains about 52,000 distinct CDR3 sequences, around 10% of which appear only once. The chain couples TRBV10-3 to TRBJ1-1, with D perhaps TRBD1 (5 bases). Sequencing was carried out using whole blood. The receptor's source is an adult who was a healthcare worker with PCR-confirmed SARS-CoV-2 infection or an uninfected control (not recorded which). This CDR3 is CATRAGTMNTEAFF. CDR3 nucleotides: TGTGCCACCCGGGCGGGGACCATGAACACTGAAGCTTTCTTT.